The 18 T cell receptor beta chains below were found in one sample sequenced in a study of CD8 T cells in ankylosing spondylitis. Study observations and caveats: A motif in TCR beta, a set of roughly 8 highly homologous variants, appeared characteristic of ankylosing spondylitis blood.

These receptors' targets are unknown. TCRdb used MiXCR to reprocess the 5' RACE reads, holding one entry per CDR3 protein. Here the sample spans 220,000 or so distinct CDR3 sequences, 15% to 20% being singletons. The sequenced sample consisted of blood, either unsorted or a sorted T cell fraction (not recorded which). Source of these receptors: a male donor with ankylosing spondylitis.

J is TRBJ1-5 and V is TRBV30, with a possible D match to TRBD1 (5 bases). Germline loops: CDR1 GTSNPN, CDR2 SVGIG (reference sequence). The CDR3 extends over 14 amino acids. Trimming removed 4 bases from V and 5 bases from J, with 15 bases in between. The CDR3 sequence is CAWTPGQGDQPQHF. The CDR3, as DNA: TGTGCCTGGACCCCCGGGCAGGGAGATCAGCCCCAGCATTTT.

The chain carries TRBV9 and TRBJ2-1; no clear D gene. Germline CDR1 is SGDLS and CDR2 is YYNGEE. The CDR3 loop spans 13 amino acids. V lost 0 bases and J lost 4, with 5 bases in between. Here the CDR3 reads CASSVDTYNEQFF. As DNA, the CDR3 is TGTGCCAGCAGCGTAGATACGTACAATGAGCAGTTCTTC.

This clonotype was observed a few times. J is TRBJ2-7 and V is TRBV12-3 or TRBV12-4; 9 nucleotides agree with TRBD1. The CDR3 runs 15 residues. V lost 1 base, J lost 7 bases, and 8 bases stayed unmatched. The CDR3 DNA follows: TGTGCCAGCAGTTTAGGGGACAGGGTCTTTGGGGAGCAGTACTTC. This gives the protein CASSLGDRVFGEQYF.

The rearrangement uses TRBV4-1 and TRBJ2-7; D gene ambiguous. Per the germline V gene, CDR1 is MGHRA and CDR2 is YSYEKL. V lost 0 bases to trimming and J lost 2 bases, with 11 bases between them. There are 15 residues in the CDR3. CDR3: CASSQEPVKTYEQYF. As DNA, the CDR3 is TGCGCCAGCAGCCAAGAGCCCGTGAAGACCTACGAGCAGTACTTC.

The genes are TRBV7-9 and TRBJ2-7, with D unclear. Germline V gene data show CDR1 as SEHNR and CDR2 as FQNEAQ (reference sequence). V lost 7 bases to trimming and J lost 3 bases, with 13 bases between them. The CDR3 loop spans 13 amino acids. The CDR3 here is CASTKAEGYEQYF. The CDR3 region has the DNA TGTGCCAGCACCAAAGCAGAAGGCTACGAGCAGTACTTC.

This clonotype was observed a handful of times. V usage is TRBV29-1 and J usage is TRBJ2-7; TRBD2 is a possible D gene (6 bases). With 4 bases removed from V and 3 bases from J, the gap between germline ends came to 22 bases. The germline gives CDR1 SQVTM, CDR2 ANQGSEA. The CDR3 is 16 residues long. CDR3 bases: TGCAGCGTTGTCGGTGGTGTAGGGACTGTCGACTACGAGCAGTACTTC. Translating it yields CSVVGGVGTVDYEQYF.

The sample holds a few counts of this clonotype. The genes are TRBV20-1 and TRBJ2-3, with TRBD1 as a possible D gene (6 bases). V was trimmed by 3 bases and J by 4 bases, leaving 11 bases between them. The CDR3 is 13 amino acids. Germline CDR1 is DFQATT and CDR2 is SNEGSKA (reference sequence). The CDR3 loop reads CSASLRQADTQYF. The CDR3, as DNA: TGCAGTGCTAGCCTAAGACAGGCAGATACGCAGTATTTT.

The chain recombines TRBV7-8 with TRBJ1-2; D gene unclear. Germline CDR1 is SGHVS and CDR2 is FQNEAQ. The germline V and J ends were trimmed by 1 base and 6 bases, with 15 bases remaining between them. The CDR3 has 15 residues. The CDR3 spells CASSLEGNSPDGYTF. CDR3 nucleotide sequence: TGTGCCAGCAGCTTAGAGGGCAACTCGCCAGATGGCTACACCTTC.

This clonotype was seen a few times. The rearrangement links TRBV5-1 to TRBJ2-7, with D perhaps matching TRBD1 or TRBD2 (7 bases each). The CDR3 covers 17 residues. The V end was cut by 1 base, the J end by 1 base, with 18 bases between. Germline V gene lookup returns CDR1 SGHRS and CDR2 YFSETQ. DNA for the CDR3: TGCGCCAGCAGCTTGCAATCAGGGGGGGCAAGGTCCTACGAGCAGTACTTC. This sequence encodes CASSLQSGGARSYEQYF.

The chain combines TRBV20-1 with TRBJ2-7; 14 bases map to TRBD2. The CDR3 has 16 amino acids. Trimming took 2 bases from V and 5 from J; bases not matched to a gene: 8. From germline, CDR1 is DFQATT and CDR2 SNEGSKA (reference sequence). The CDR3 DNA reads as TGCAGTGCTAGACCGCAGACTAGCGGGGGGGCCAACGAGCAGTACTTC. Protein product: CSARPQTSGGANEQYF.

The rearrangement uses TRBV7-8 and TRBJ2-4; the match to TRBD1 covers 8 bases. The CDR3 loop spans 16 amino acids. Trimming at V came to 4 bases and at J to 5 bases, leaving 10 bases not matched to a gene. Per the germline V gene, CDR1 is SGHVS and CDR2 is FQNEAQ. In DNA form, the CDR3 reads TGTGCCAGCAGCTCTCACCAGGGGGCTGGCCAAAACATTCAGTACTTC. As protein: CASSSHQGAGQNIQYF.

V usage is TRBV15 and J usage is TRBJ2-3, with D unclear. The ends were cut back, 7 bases at V and 2 bases at J, with 10 bases in the middle. There are 13 residues in the CDR3. Per germline, CDR1 LNHNV and CDR2 YYDKDF (reference sequence). The CDR3 DNA sequence: TGTGCCACCATCCCGGATAACACAGATACGCAGTATTTT. Protein: CATIPDNTDTQYF.

The V call is TRBV6-1, the J call TRBJ1-1; 10 positions match TRBD1. This CDR3 has 15 amino acids. The germline V gene encodes CDR1 MNHNS and CDR2 SASEGT. The J segment lost 4 bases and the V segment lost 3 bases, leaving 5 bases of the junction unmatched. In nucleotides, the CDR3 is TGTGCCAGCAGTGACACCAGGACAGGGGGCACTGAAGCTTTCTTT. This gives the protein CASSDTRTGGTEAFF.

This chain joins TRBV6-2 or TRBV6-3 and TRBJ2-3; TRBD2 matches 7 bases. The V and J ends lost 6 bases and 4 bases, in that order; junction bases with no gene match: 7. The germline V gene has CDR1 MNHEY and CDR2 SVGEGT. The CDR3 extends over 14 amino acids. CDR3 nucleotides: TGTGCCAGCAGCGGGGGAGGGGATGCAGATACGCAGTATTTT. Its protein is CASSGGGDADTQYF.

The genes are TRBV28 and TRBJ2-5; TRBD1 aligns across 7 bases. The CDR3 contains 15 residues. In germline, CDR1 is MDHEN, CDR2 SYDVKM. The ends lost 3 bases at V and 2 bases at J; junction bases unmatched: 6. CDR3 sequence: CASSFRRDSQETQYF. The DNA for the CDR3 is TGTGCCAGCAGTTTCCGCCGGGACAGTCAAGAGACCCAGTACTTC.

The rearrangement joins TRBV10-3 to TRBJ2-7; D remains ambiguous. V shed 4 bases and J shed 3 bases, with 13 bases lying between them. From germline, CDR1 is ENHRY and CDR2 SYGVKD. This CDR3 comprises 14 residues. This CDR3 reads CAISGSAIGYEQYF. CDR3 bases: TGTGCCATCAGTGGGTCCGCTATCGGCTACGAGCAGTACTTC.

This clonotype was counted many times. The V and J genes are TRBV18 and TRBJ2-7, with 7 positions matching TRBD2. The CDR3 is made up of 13 amino acids. V dropped 6 bases and J dropped 4; count of bases not matched to a gene: 6. CDR1 and CDR2 (germline): KGHSH, LQKENI. The DNA for the CDR3 is TGTGCCAGCTCGATTGGGGAGGGGTACGAGCAGTACTTC. This translates into CASSIGEGYEQYF.

The chain links TRBV5-1 to TRBJ2-3, with TRBD2 identical over 12 bases. V lost 7 bases, J lost 0 bases, and 3 bases stayed unmatched. Germline V gene lookup returns CDR1 SGHRS and CDR2 YFSETQ. The CDR3 consists of 15 residues. The CDR3 nucleotides are TGCGCCAGCCAAGGACTAGCGGGGAGCACAGATACGCAGTATTTT. This codes for CASQGLAGSTDTQYF.